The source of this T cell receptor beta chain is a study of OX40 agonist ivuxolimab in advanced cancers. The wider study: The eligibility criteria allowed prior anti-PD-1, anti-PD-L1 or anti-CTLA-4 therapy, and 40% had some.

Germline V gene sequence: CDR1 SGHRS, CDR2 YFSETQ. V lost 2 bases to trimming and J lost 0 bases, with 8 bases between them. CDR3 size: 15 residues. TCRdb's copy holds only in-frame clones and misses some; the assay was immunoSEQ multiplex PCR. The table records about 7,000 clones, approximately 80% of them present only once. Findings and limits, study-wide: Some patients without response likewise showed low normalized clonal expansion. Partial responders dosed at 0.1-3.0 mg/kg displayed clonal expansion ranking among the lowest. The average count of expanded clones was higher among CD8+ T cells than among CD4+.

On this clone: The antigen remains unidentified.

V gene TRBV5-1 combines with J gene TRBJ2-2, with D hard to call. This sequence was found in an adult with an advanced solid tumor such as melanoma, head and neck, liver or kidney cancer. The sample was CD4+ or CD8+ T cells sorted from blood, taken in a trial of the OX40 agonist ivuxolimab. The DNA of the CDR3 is TGCGCCAGCAGCTTTTGGCAGCCGAACACCGGGGAGCTGTTTTTT. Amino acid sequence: CASSFWQPNTGELFF. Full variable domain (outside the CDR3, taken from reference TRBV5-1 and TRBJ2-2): KAGVTQTPRYLIKTRGQQVTLSCSPISGHRSVSWYQQTPGQGLQFLFEYFSETQRNKGNFPGRFSGRQFSNSRSEMNVSTLELGDSALYLCASSFWQPNTGELFFGEGSRLTVL.